The 31 T cell receptor beta chains below were found in one sample sequenced in a study of T cells in women clearing cervical HPV infection. Libraries were prepared by immunoSEQ multiplex PCR; TCRdb keeps only in-frame clonotypes and omits some of them. Its listing shows tens of thousands of clones. The sequencing input was blood buffy coat. These receptors all come from a woman aged 18-70 years with a cervical HPV16 infection that either progressed to CIN3+ or cleared (not recorded which).

With regard to this clone: The read terminates 3 residues ahead of where the CDR3 ends, so the germline J gene completes it. This sequence joins TRBV29-1 and TRBJ2-1, with TRBD2 as a possible D gene (5 bases). The CDR3 consists of 11 residues. The germline V gene encodes CDR1 SQVTM and CDR2 ANQGSEA. The V end lost 7 bases, the J end lost 7 bases, and 11 bases lay between the germline ends. The CDR3 here is CSGLTRNEQFF. The sequenced part of the CDR3 DNA is TGCAGCGGCCTTACTAGGAATGAG.

The CDR3 sequence: CASSLVGQGSGNTIYF. CDR3 bases read: TGCGCCAGCAGCTTGGTTGGACAGGGCTCTGGAAACACC. The genes are TRBV5-1 and TRBJ1-3, with TRBD1 matching over 8 bases. The read halts 3 residues ahead of the CDR3 end, with the missing end drawn from the germline J gene. Germline loops: CDR1 SGHRS, CDR2 YFSETQ. V shed 0 bases and J 0 bases; nucleotides not matched to a gene: 2. The CDR3 runs 16 residues.

Worth noting for this clone: An end of the junction differs from the germline gene, which may be a read error. The sequence runs out 3 residues before the end of the CDR3; the remainder is reconstructed from the germline J gene. The sample holds other DNA sequences that translate to the same CDR3. This chain joins TRBV29-1 and TRBJ1-3; D ambiguous. CDR3 size: 16 residues. CDR1 and CDR2 from the germline V gene are SQVTM and ANQGSEA. CDR3 protein: CSVEAGLKNSGNTIYF. The covered CDR3 bases are TGCAGCGTTGAGGCAGGCCTCAAAAACTCTGGAAACACG.

Judged by frequency, this clone is medium-sized. Read data end 3 residues before the CDR3 end; the end is taken from the germline J gene. V gene TRBV10-3 combines with J gene TRBJ2-3, with 11 bases that match TRBD2. V was clipped by 2 bases and J by 5 bases; unmatched bases: 0. The CDR3 covers 14 residues. CDR1 and CDR2 from the germline V gene are ENHRY and SYGVKD. The CDR3 here is CAISETSGGDTQYF. CDR3 DNA (partial): TGTGCCATCAGTGAGACTAGCGGGGGAGATACG.

Concerning this clone: This CDR3 is also generated by other DNA sequences in the sample. CDR3 DNA, as far as it was read: TGTGCCAGCAGCTTACGGACAGGGAACACCGGGGAG. It specifies CASSLRTGNTGE. The whole CDR3 sequence is CASSLRTGNTGELFF. J is TRBJ2-2 and V is TRBV7-2, with TRBD1 matching over 7 bases. The read ends 3 residues early relative to the CDR3; the germline J gene fills the gap. V trimming: 2 bases; J trimming: 1 base; junction bases outside the gene matches: 1. CDR3 length: 15 residues. The V gene's germline CDR1 is SGHTA and CDR2 FQGNSA.

Remarks on this clone: The CDR3 extends 3 residues past the end of the read, so its final part is completed from the germline J gene. This sequence joins TRBV18 and TRBJ1-3, with TRBD1 matching over 7 bases. The CDR3 runs to 15 residues. V shed 3 bases and J 5 bases; nucleotides not matched to a gene: 7. Per germline, CDR1 KGHSH and CDR2 LQKENI. The sequenced CDR3 bases are TGTGCCAGCTCACCGGAGCAGGGGGAACGAAACACC. As protein: CASSPEQGERNT. The complete CDR3 sequence is CASSPEQGERNTIYF.

The covered CDR3 bases are TGTGCCATCAGTCGGGCGGGGGAAGAGACC. Amino acid sequence: CAISRAGEET. The whole CDR3 reads CAISRAGEETQYF. The rearrangement links TRBV10-3 to TRBJ2-5; the match to TRBD2 covers 7 bases. The read terminates 3 residues before the CDR3 end, so the remaining end is supplied by the germline J gene. CDR1 is ENHRY, CDR2 SYGVKD, per germline. V was pared by 5 bases and J by 3 bases, with 3 bases of the junction left unmatched. This CDR3 region has 13 residues.

In regard to this clone: A junction boundary mismatches the germline segment, possibly from a read error. Read coverage stops 3 residues before the CDR3 terminus; the germline J gene supplies the remainder. The chain recombines TRBV4-2 with TRBJ1-5; no clear D gene. This CDR3 spans 14 amino acids. Germline CDR1 is LGHNA and CDR2 is YNFKEQ. The CDR3 bases that were read are TGCGCCAGCAGCCAAGCGTCCAACGGTCAGCCC. This sequence encodes CASSQASNGQP. The CDR3, in full, reads CASSQASNGQPQHF.

Of note for this clone: The CDR3 end lies 3 residues beyond the end of the read and is filled in from the germline J gene. The genes are TRBV9 and TRBJ2-1, with 8 bases matching TRBD2. The CDR3 is 14 amino acids. The ends lost 0 bases at V and 8 bases at J; junction bases unmatched: 4. In germline, CDR1 is SGDLS, CDR2 YYNGEE. CDR3 region: CASSVAGGPDEQFF. The sequenced part of the CDR3 DNA is TGTGCCAGCAGCGTAGCGGGGGGGCCGGATGAG.

As for this clone: The read ends 3 residues shy of where the CDR3 ends; the end is completed using the germline J gene. The rearrangement uses TRBV12-5 and TRBJ1-1; no clear D. V lost 3 bases to trimming and J lost 2 bases, with 4 bases between them. The CDR3 covers 12 residues. Per germline, CDR1 LGHNT and CDR2 FRNRAP. The CDR3 region is CASGFQNTEAFF. CDR3 DNA (partial): TGTGCTAGTGGTTTTCAAAACACTGAA.

Remarks on this clone: The sequenced fragment ends 3 residues before the CDR3 boundary, so the rest is inferred from the germline J gene. The J gene is TRBJ1-1, the V gene TRBV30, with D maybe TRBD1 (6 bases). Germline V gene lookup returns CDR1 GTSNPN and CDR2 SVGIG (reference sequence). CDR3 size: 12 residues. Trimming shortened V by 3 bases and J by 7 bases, and 12 bases separated the two germline ends. CDR3 DNA (partial): TGTGCCTGGAGCAAGGGGGGGATTGAA. It yields the protein CAWSKGGIE. The whole CDR3 protein is CAWSKGGIEAFF. The variable domain in full, with the rest retrieved from reference TRBV30 and TRBJ1-1, is SQTIHQWPATLVQPVGSPLSLECTVEGTSNPNLYWYRQAAGRGLQLLFYSVGIGQISSEVPQNLSASRPQDRQFILSSKKLLLSDSGFYLCAWSKGGIEAFFGQGTRLTVV.

With regard to this clone: The read comes to an end 3 residues before the CDR3 does, leaving the germline J gene to fill in the end. J is TRBJ2-7 and V is TRBV5-1, with 8 bases aligning to TRBD2. V dropped 0 bases and J dropped 1; count of bases not matched to a gene: 6. CDR1 is SGHRS and CDR2 is YFSETQ in the germline V gene. The CDR3 is 16 amino acids. The CDR3 region is CASSLASGGGSYEQYF. CDR3 DNA (partial): TGCGCCAGCAGCTTGGCCTCGGGCGGGGGGTCCTACGAG.

A remark on this clone: A junction boundary mismatches the germline segment, possibly from a read error. Other DNA sequences from this sample encode an identical CDR3 as well. The CDR3: CASRETGSSGNTIYF. The sequenced CDR3 bases are TGTGCGAGCAGGGAAACAGGGAGCTCTGGAAACACA. The rearrangement uses TRBV6-1 and TRBJ1-3; a weak D match, TRBD1 (6 bases). The read ends 3 residues before the CDR3 terminus; that terminus is restored from the germline J gene. Per germline, CDR1 MNHNS and CDR2 SASEGT. The CDR3 totals 15 residues.

As regards this clone: The read terminates 3 residues before the CDR3 end, so the remaining end is supplied by the germline J gene. The chain couples TRBV19 to TRBJ1-5, with TRBD1 as a possible D gene (6 bases). Germline CDR1 reads LNHDA; CDR2 reads SQIVND (reference sequence). V shed 7 bases and J shed 6 bases, with 10 bases lying between them. The CDR3 length is 12 residues. Incomplete CDR3 DNA: TGTGCCAGTATTGGGGGCGGTCAGCCC. It codes for CASIGGGQP. The whole CDR3 region reads CASIGGGQPQHF.

Remarks on this clone: Read data end 3 residues before the CDR3 end; the end is taken from the germline J gene. The rearrangement uses TRBV5-1 and TRBJ2-1; D is possibly TRBD1 (6 bases). The CDR3 extends over 17 amino acids. V lost 4 bases and J 2 bases, leaving 19 bases between the germline ends. Germline V gene sequence: CDR1 SGHRS, CDR2 YFSETQ. CDR3 sequence reads: CASSHYRQVNTYNEQFF. The covered CDR3 bases are TGCGCCAGCAGCCATTATCGACAGGTTAATACCTACAATGAG.

CDR3 DNA, as far as it was read: TGTGCCTGGAGTAGTAGCCTGAATGGC. It specifies CAWSSSLNG. The full-length CDR3 reads as CAWSSSLNGAFF. This chain uses TRBV30 with TRBJ1-1, with no clear D. The CDR3 end lies 3 residues beyond the end of the read and is filled in from the germline J gene. CDR3 length equals 12 residues. Germline V gene sequence: CDR1 GTSNPN, CDR2 SVGIG (reference sequence).

Points on this clone: The read ends 3 residues before the CDR3 terminus; that terminus is restored from the germline J gene. The chain joins TRBV19 to TRBJ1-2; possibly TRBD1 for D (6 bases). The CDR3 totals 12 residues. V was trimmed by 7 bases and J by 4 bases, leaving 10 bases between them. Germline CDR1 LNHDA, CDR2 SQIVND (reference sequence). The CDR3 DNA, read in part, is TGTGCCAGTATTGGCAGGGGCTATGGC. Protein sequence: CASIGRGYG. In full, the CDR3 is CASIGRGYGYTF.

With respect to this clone: The missing CDR3 end, 3 residues past where the read stops, is filled in from the germline J gene. The chain joins TRBV30 to TRBJ1-2, with D tentatively TRBD1 (5 bases). CDR1 and CDR2 (germline): GTSNPN, SVGIG (reference sequence). V was cut by 2 bases and J by 6 bases, with 13 bases left in between. The CDR3 extends over 13 amino acids. The CDR3 bases that were read are TGTGCCTGGAGTCGATCAGGGTTACATGGC. This encodes CAWSRSGLHG. The whole CDR3 is CAWSRSGLHGYTF.

On this clone: From the germline J gene comes the end of the CDR3, since the read stops 3 residues before it. The chain employs TRBV7-3 and TRBJ1-2; 12 bases fit TRBD1. The germline CDR1 and CDR2 sequences are SGHTA and FQGTGA. The CDR3 has 14 residues. The CDR3 protein is CASSPGTGGNDYTF. The covered CDR3 bases are TGTGCCAGCAGCCCAGGGACAGGGGGCAATGAC. Based on the CDR3 plus reference TRBV7-3 and TRBJ1-2, the full variable domain is GAGVSQTPSNKVTEKGKYVELRCDPISGHTALYWYRQSLGQGPEFLIYFQGTGAADDSGLPNDRFFAVRPEGSVSTLKIQRTERGDSAVYLCASSPGTGGNDYTFGSGTRLTVV.

In regard to this clone: The CDR3 goes on 3 residues after the read ends, and that part is filled in from the germline J gene. The rearrangement links TRBV7-2 to TRBJ2-2; 8 nucleotides match TRBD1. V trimming: 3 bases; J trimming: 5 bases; junction bases outside the gene matches: 5. This CDR3 has 15 amino acids. CDR1 and CDR2 from the germline V gene are SGHTA and FQGNSA. Incomplete CDR3 DNA: TGTGCCAGCAGCTTCCGACAGGGGCAAACCGGGGAG. Residues: CASSFRQGQTGE. The whole CDR3 region reads CASSFRQGQTGELFF.

The CDR3 bases that were read are TGTGCCAGCAGTCGAACCGGGACTAGTCTTGCCGAG. Amino acids: CASSRTGTSLAE. The entire CDR3 is CASSRTGTSLAEQYF. V and J are TRBV7-6 and TRBJ2-7; 8 bases map to TRBD2. The read comes to an end 3 residues before the CDR3 does, leaving the germline J gene to fill in the end. This CDR3 is built from 15 residues. With 6 bases clipped from V and 6 bases from J, the junction kept 13 bases outside the gene matches. Germline CDR1 and CDR2: SGHVS and FNYEAQ.

As regards this clone: Read coverage stops 3 residues before the CDR3 terminus; the germline J gene supplies the remainder. This chain connects TRBV2 to TRBJ2-2, with 7 bases matching TRBD1. From germline, CDR1 is SNHLY and CDR2 FYNNEI. The CDR3 covers 16 residues. The CDR3 sequence: CASSPSGGPYNSPLFF. The covered CDR3 bases are TGTGCCAGCAGCCCCTCAGGGGGTCCCTATAATTCACCG.

Note on this clone: The CDR3 extends 3 residues past the end of the read, so its final part is completed from the germline J gene. The rearrangement joins TRBV11-2 to TRBJ2-7; TRBD2 is a possible D gene (5 bases). The CDR3 extends over 13 amino acids. V lost 1 base, J lost 6 bases, and 10 bases lay in between. Germline CDR1 SGHAT, CDR2 FQNNGV. The CDR3 DNA, read in part, is TGTGCCAGCAGCTTAGGCCTAGCCGGCGAG. It encodes CASSLGLAGE. In full, the CDR3 is CASSLGLAGEQYF.

With respect to this clone: Sequencing ends 3 residues short of the CDR3 end; the germline J gene provides the rest. The chain carries TRBV7-9 and TRBJ1-2; TRBD1 might be the D (5 bases). The length of the CDR3 is 14 residues. CDR1 is SEHNR, CDR2 FQNEAQ, per germline (reference sequence). Trimming stripped 1 base from V and 4 bases from J, with 10 bases between. Incomplete CDR3 DNA: TGTGCCAGCAGCTTAGGCGGGGACGGCTATGGC. This codes for CASSLGGDGYG. The CDR3 in its entirety is CASSLGGDGYGYTF.

A note on this clone: The read falls 3 residues short of the CDR3 end, and the missing part is taken from the germline J gene. The chain employs TRBV11-2 and TRBJ2-7; D not certain. The CDR3 length is 12 residues. The germline V gene encodes CDR1 SGHAT and CDR2 FQNNGV. Trimming stripped 1 base from V and 6 bases from J, with 7 bases between. Incomplete CDR3 DNA: TGTGCCAGCAGCTTAGGGCTTACCGAG. It translates to CASSLGLTE. In full, the CDR3 is CASSLGLTEQYF.

Regarding this clone: The CDR3 end lies 3 residues beyond the end of the read and is filled in from the germline J gene. V is TRBV2 and J is TRBJ2-7; TRBD2 matches at 9 bases. The germline gives CDR1 SNHLY, CDR2 FYNNEI. The CDR3 is 16 amino acids. V shed 6 bases, J shed 6 bases, and the junction held 15 bases outside the gene matches. The part of the CDR3 DNA that was read is TGTGCCAGCAGCCCTAGCGGGACGTGGGAAGGGCTCGAG. Its protein product is CASSPSGTWEGLE. The full-length CDR3 reads as CASSPSGTWEGLEQYF.

For this clone: Read coverage stops 3 residues before the CDR3 terminus; the germline J gene supplies the remainder. The rearrangement uses TRBV4-1 and TRBJ2-3; TRBD1 matches 7 bases. Trimming took 3 bases from V and 5 from J; bases not matched to a gene: 8. Germline lookup yields CDR1 MGHRA and CDR2 YSYEKL. This CDR3 comprises 15 residues. The covered CDR3 bases are TGCGCCAGCAGCCACGAAGACAGGGTTAAAGATACG. Translated: CASSHEDRVKDT. From start to end, the CDR3 is CASSHEDRVKDTQYF.

Worth noting for this clone: The CDR3 end falls 3 residues outside the read, so it is completed with the germline J gene. The V and J genes are TRBV7-6 and TRBJ1-3; D remains unclear. V was shortened by 0 bases and J by 0 bases, with 9 bases between the two germline ends. There are 16 residues in the CDR3. Germline-derived CDR1 and CDR2 are SGHVS and FNYEAQ. Here the CDR3 reads CASSLAVGSSGNTIYF. The part of the CDR3 DNA that was read is TGTGCCAGCAGCTTAGCAGTTGGCAGCTCTGGAAACACC.

With respect to this clone: The read terminates 3 residues ahead of where the CDR3 ends, so the germline J gene completes it. The V gene is TRBV20-1, the J gene TRBJ2-1, with D perhaps TRBD2 (5 bases). V lost 6 bases and J 9 bases, leaving 18 bases between the germline ends. Germline values: CDR1 DFQATT, CDR2 SNEGSKA (reference sequence). The CDR3 covers 13 residues. The CDR3 loop is CSAVIDLRGEQFF. CDR3 DNA, as far as it was read: TGCAGTGCCGTAATAGATCTTCGGGGTGAG.

In the case of this clone: The read falls 3 residues short of the CDR3 end, and the missing part is taken from the germline J gene. The chain has TRBV5-1 and TRBJ2-7; 8 bases are shared with TRBD1. CDR3 length: 14 amino acids. The V gene's germline CDR1 is SGHRS and CDR2 YFSETQ. Losses at the gene ends were 6 bases for V and 3 bases for J; bases not matched to a gene: 8. CDR3 in amino acids: CASNPGTGVYEQYF. The CDR3 DNA, read in part, is TGCGCCAGCAACCCTGGGACAGGCGTCTACGAG.

About this clone: The CDR3 end falls 3 residues outside the read, so it is completed with the germline J gene. The chain is built from TRBV7-3 and TRBJ1-1, with a possible D match to TRBD1 (6 bases). This CDR3 has 13 residues. V gave up 5 bases and J gave up 1 base, with 8 bases separating them. The germline V gene has CDR1 SGHTA and CDR2 FQGTGA. Incomplete CDR3 DNA: TGTGCCAGCAGCCGAGGGGGGAACACTGAA. This encodes CASSRGGNTE. Given in full, the CDR3 is CASSRGGNTEAFF.